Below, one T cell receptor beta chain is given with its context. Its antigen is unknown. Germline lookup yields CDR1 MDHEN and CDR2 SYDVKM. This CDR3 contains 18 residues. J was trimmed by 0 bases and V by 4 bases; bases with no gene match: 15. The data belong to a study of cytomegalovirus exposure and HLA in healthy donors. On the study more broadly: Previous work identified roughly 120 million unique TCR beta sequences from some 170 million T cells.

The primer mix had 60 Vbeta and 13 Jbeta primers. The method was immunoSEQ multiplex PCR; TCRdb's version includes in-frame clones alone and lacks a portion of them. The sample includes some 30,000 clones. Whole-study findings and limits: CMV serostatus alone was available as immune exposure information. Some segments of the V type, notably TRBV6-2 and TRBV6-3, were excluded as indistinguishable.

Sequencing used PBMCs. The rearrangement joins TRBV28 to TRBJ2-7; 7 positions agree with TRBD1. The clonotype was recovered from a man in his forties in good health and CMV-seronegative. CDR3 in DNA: TGTGCCAGCAGTTCCCCGGGACAGAGTACTTCTAACTCCTACGAGCAGTACTTC. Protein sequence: CASSSPGQSTSNSYEQYF. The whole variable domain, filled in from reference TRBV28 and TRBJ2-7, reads DVKVTQSSRYLVKRTGEKVFLECVQDMDHENMFWYRQDPGLGLRLIYFSYDVKMKEKGDIPEGYSVSREKKERFSLILESASTNQTSMYLCASSSPGQSTSNSYEQYFGPGTRLTVT.